The next 13 T cell receptor beta chains were all read from a single sample in a study of CXCR3-negative and CXCR3-positive naive CD8 T cells. Their recognized antigens are unknown. TRB cDNA libraries were made by UMI-labeled 5' RACE. One entry per CDR3 protein, without DNA, is what TCRdb gives after re-calling the 5' RACE reads. The data include several thousand distinct CDR3 sequences; the top ten clones carry roughly 2%. Broader study findings: More hydrophobic TRB CDR3s occurred in CXCR3-positive than in CXCR3-negative naive cells.

Sequencing input: naive CXCR3+ CD8+ T cells from blood. Subset specified: CD45RO-CCR7+CD27+CD95- naive CD8+ T cells expressing CXCR3 (TNR3+). These receptors all come from a human donor in good health. Some clones in this sample may be carry-over from other donors' samples.

This clonotype is classed as medium-sized by frequency. J is TRBJ2-5 and V is TRBV11-2; TCRdb lists TRBD1, though no DNA is available to test this call. CDR3 length: 16 amino acids. Germline V gene data show CDR1 as SGHAT and CDR2 as FQNNGV. The CDR3 protein is CASSSSGPRRRKTQYF.

The chain couples TRBV29-1 to TRBJ2-1; the TRBD2 assignment by TCRdb is unverifiable without DNA. Germline loops: CDR1 SQVTM, CDR2 ANQGSEA. The CDR3 consists of 16 residues. The CDR3 protein is CSVEASRRRFYNEQFF.

In terms of frequency, this clonotype is medium-sized. This sequence joins TRBV12-5 and TRBJ1-5; TCRdb gives TRBD1 as the D gene, but with no DNA this cannot be confirmed. Germline assignment: CDR1 LGHNT and CDR2 FRNRAP. The CDR3 covers 14 residues. CDR3 sequence: CASAWGDTYQPQHF.

The rearrangement links TRBV7-9 to TRBJ1-2. This CDR3 contains 14 residues. CDR1 is SEHNR and CDR2 is FQNEAQ in the germline V gene (reference sequence). This chain's CDR3 is CASSFQSVVYGYTF.

V gene TRBV7-6 combines with J gene TRBJ2-7; TCRdb outputs TRBD1, but without DNA this stays unchecked. Germline loops: CDR1 SGHVS, CDR2 FNYEAQ. The CDR3 has 17 residues. CDR3 sequence: CASSLLRGTGGSYEQYF.

The chain links TRBV4-3 to TRBJ2-7. Germline CDR1 and CDR2: LGHNA and YSLEER. The CDR3 contains 15 residues. The CDR3 loop reads CASSQDLIGNFEQYF.

By frequency, this clonotype is medium-sized. The chain is built from TRBV29-1 and TRBJ2-7; TCRdb calls TRBD2, which cannot be checked without DNA. Germline-derived CDR1 and CDR2 are SQVTM and ANQGSEA. CDR3 length equals 12 residues. The CDR3 here is CSVRKGTDEQYF.

Judged by frequency, this clonotype is medium-sized. The chain links TRBV5-1 to TRBJ2-7; checking the TCRdb D call of TRBD1 is not possible without DNA. This CDR3 spans 14 amino acids. CDR1 and CDR2 from the germline V gene are SGHRS and YFSETQ. This CDR3 reads CASSPTARVYEQYF.

The V call is TRBV29-1, the J call TRBJ1-4; without DNA, the TCRdb call of TRBD1 cannot be checked. Germline assignment: CDR1 SQVTM and CDR2 ANQGSEA. The CDR3 loop spans 16 amino acids. CDR3 sequence: CSVSGRSGTVNEKLFF.

Measured by frequency, this clonotype is medium-sized (0.01 to 0.1%). This CDR3 is CASSSSGLTYEQYF. The chain combines TRBV6-1 with TRBJ2-7; with no DNA, the TCRdb D assignment of TRBD1 cannot be verified. This CDR3 comprises 14 residues. The germline V gene encodes CDR1 MNHNS and CDR2 SASEGT.

V gene TRBV20-1 combines with J gene TRBJ1-4. Germline CDR1 DFQATT, CDR2 SNEGSKA (reference sequence). The CDR3 is 15 amino acids. CDR3 sequence: CSARDLSATNEKLFF.

The chain combines TRBV5-4 with TRBJ1-2; the D call of TRBD1 rests on TCRdb alone, since no DNA is present to check it. CDR3 length: 15 amino acids. The germline gives CDR1 SGHNT, CDR2 YYREEE (reference sequence). The CDR3 reads CASSEPGQGAYGYTF.

Its frequency marks this clonotype as medium-sized (0.01 to 0.1%). The rearrangement uses TRBV27 and TRBJ1-1; TCRdb returns TRBD1, unconfirmable since there is no DNA. The germline CDR1 and CDR2 sequences are MNHEY and SMNVEV (reference sequence). CDR3 length equals 14 residues. Here the CDR3 reads CASSYGQGTKEAFF.